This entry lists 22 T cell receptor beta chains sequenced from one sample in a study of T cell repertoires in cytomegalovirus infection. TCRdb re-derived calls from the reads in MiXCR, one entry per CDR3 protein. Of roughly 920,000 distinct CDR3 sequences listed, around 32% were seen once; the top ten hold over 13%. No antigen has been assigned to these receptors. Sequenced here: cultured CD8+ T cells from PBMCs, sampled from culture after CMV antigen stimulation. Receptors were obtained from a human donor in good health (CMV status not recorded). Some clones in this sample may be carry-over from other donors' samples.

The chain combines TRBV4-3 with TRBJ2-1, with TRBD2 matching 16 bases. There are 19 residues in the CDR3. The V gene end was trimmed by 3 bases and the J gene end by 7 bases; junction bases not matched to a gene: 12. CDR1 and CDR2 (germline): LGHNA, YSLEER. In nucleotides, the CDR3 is TGCGCCAGCAGCCACCCCAAGGGACTAGCGGGGGGGATCGAAAATGAGCAGTTCTTC. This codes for CASSHPKGLAGGIENEQFF.

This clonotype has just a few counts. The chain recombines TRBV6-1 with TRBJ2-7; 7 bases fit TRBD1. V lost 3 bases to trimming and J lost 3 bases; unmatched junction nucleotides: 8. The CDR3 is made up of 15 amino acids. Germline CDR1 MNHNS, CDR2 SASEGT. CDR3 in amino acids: CASSEGTEIFYEQYV. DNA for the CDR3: TGTGCCAGCAGTGAGGGGACAGAGATTTTCTACGAGCAGTACGTC.

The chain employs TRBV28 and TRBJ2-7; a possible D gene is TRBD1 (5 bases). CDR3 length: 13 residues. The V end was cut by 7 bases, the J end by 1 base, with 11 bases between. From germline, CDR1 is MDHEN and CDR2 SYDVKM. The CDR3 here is CASTPGSSYEQYV. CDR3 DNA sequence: TGTGCCAGCACTCCAGGGTCTTCCTACGAGCAGTACGTC.

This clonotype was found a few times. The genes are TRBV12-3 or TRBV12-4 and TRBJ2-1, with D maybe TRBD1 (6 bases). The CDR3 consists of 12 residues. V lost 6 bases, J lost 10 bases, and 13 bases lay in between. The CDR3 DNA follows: TGTGCCAGCAGGAACCCGGGACAAGAGCAGTTCTTC. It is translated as CASRNPGQEQFF.

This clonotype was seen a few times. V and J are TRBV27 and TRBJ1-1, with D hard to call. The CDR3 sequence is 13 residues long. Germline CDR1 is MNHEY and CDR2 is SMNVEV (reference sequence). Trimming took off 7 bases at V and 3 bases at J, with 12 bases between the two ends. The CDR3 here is CASTHGADTEAFF. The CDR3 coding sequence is TGTGCCAGCACCCATGGAGCGGACACTGAAGCTTTCTTT.

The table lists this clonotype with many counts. CDR3 coding DNA: TGTGCCAGCAGCTTTGGGGAGACCCGGGGCGGCTACACCTTC. Translated, it gives CASSFGETRGGYTF. The gene calls are TRBV7-6 and TRBJ1-2, with D possibly TRBD1 on 5 matching bases. V was clipped by 3 bases and J by 8 bases, with 16 bases between them. This CDR3 comprises 14 residues. Germline V gene sequence: CDR1 SGHVS, CDR2 FNYEAQ.

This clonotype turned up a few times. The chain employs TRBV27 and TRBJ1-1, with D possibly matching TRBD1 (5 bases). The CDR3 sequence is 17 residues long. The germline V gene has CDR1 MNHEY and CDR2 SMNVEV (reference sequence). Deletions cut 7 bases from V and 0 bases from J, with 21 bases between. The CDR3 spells CASNPFSTGPLNTEAFF. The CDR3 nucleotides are TGTGCCAGCAATCCTTTCTCCACGGGACCCTTGAACACTGAAGCTTTCTTT.

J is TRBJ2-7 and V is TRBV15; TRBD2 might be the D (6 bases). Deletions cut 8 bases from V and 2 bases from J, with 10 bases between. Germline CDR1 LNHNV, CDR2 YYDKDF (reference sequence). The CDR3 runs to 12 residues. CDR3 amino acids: CATGGVTYEQYF. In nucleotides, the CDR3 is TGTGCCACCGGAGGGGTTACCTACGAGCAGTACTTC.

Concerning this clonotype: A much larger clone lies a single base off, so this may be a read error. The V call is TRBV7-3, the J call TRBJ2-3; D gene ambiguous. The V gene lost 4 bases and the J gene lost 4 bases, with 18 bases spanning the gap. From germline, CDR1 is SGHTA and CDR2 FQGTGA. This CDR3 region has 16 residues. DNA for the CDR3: TGTGCCAGCAGCTCCAACGGGCTAGTGGGATCAGATACGCAGTATTTT. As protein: CASSSNGLVGSDTQYF.

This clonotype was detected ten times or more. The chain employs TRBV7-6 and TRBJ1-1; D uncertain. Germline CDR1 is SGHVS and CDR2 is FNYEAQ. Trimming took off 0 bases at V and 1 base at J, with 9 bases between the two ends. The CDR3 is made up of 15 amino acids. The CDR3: CASSLAEGPNTEAFF. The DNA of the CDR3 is TGTGCCAGCAGCTTAGCGGAGGGCCCGAACACTGAAGCTTTCTTT.

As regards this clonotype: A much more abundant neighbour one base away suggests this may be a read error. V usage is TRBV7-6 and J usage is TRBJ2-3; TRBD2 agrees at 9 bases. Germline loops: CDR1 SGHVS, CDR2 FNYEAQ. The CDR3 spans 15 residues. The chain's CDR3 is CASSLPGLATDAQYF. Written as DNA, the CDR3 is TGTGCCAGCAGCCTCCCGGGACTAGCCACAGATGCGCAGTATTTT.

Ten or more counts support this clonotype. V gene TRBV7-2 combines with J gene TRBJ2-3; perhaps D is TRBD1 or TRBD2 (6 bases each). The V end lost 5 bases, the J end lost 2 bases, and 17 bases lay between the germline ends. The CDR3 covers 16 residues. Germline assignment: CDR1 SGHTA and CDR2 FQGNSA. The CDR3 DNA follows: TGTGCCAGCAGCCCTCCAACGGGGGCGCTCACAGATACGCAGTATTTT. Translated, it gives CASSPPTGALTDTQYF.

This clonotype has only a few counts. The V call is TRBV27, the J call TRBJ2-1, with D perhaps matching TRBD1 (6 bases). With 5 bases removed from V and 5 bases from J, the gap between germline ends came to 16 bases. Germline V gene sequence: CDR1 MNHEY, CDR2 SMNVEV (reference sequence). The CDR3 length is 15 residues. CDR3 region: CASSNRPGQNNEQFF. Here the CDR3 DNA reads TGTGCCAGCAGTAACCGCCCCGGACAGAACAATGAGCAGTTCTTC.

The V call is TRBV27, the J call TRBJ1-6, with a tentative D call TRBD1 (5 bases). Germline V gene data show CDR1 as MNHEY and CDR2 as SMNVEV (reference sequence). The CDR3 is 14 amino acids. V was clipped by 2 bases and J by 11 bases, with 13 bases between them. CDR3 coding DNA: TGTGCCAGCAGTTTACGGCCAGGGCTGGCACCCCTCCACTTT. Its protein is CASSLRPGLAPLHF.

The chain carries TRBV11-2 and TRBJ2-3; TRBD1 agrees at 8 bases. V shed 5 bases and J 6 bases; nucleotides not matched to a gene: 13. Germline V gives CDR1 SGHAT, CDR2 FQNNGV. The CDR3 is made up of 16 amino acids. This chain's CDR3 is CASSPGQVTVTDTQYF. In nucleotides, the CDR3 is TGTGCCAGCAGCCCGGGACAGGTAACCGTCACGGATACGCAGTATTTT.

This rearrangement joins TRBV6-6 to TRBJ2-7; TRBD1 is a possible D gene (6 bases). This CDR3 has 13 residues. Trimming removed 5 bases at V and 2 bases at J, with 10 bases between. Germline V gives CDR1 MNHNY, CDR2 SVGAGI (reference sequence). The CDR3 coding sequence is TGTGCCAGCAGTACGGGACACCCCTACGAGCAGTACGTC. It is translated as CASSTGHPYEQYV.

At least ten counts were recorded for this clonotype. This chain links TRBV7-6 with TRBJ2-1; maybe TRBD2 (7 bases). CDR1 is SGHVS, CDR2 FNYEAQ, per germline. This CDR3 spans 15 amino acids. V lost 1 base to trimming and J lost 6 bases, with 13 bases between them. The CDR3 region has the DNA TGTGCCAGCAGCTTAGATCTCGGGGGGCTCAATGAGCAGTTCTTC. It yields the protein CASSLDLGGLNEQFF.

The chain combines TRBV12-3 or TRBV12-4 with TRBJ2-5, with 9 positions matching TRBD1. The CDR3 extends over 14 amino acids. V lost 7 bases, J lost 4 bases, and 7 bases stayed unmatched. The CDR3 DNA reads TGTGCCAGCACTCTGACAGGGGGTCTAGAGACCCAGTACTTC. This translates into CASTLTGGLETQYF.

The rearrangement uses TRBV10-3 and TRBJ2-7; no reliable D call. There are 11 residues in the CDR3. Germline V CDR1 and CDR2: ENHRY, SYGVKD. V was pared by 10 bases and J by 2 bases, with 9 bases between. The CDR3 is CATMNTYEQYF. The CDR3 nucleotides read TGTGCCACCATGAACACCTACGAGCAGTACTTC.

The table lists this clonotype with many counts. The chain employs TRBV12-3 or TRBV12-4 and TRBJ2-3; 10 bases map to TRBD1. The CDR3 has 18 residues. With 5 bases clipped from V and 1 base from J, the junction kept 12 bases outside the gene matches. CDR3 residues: CASSPRTTGGFGTDTQYF. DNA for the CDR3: TGTGCCAGCAGTCCTCGAACGACAGGGGGCTTTGGCACAGATACGCAGTATTTT.

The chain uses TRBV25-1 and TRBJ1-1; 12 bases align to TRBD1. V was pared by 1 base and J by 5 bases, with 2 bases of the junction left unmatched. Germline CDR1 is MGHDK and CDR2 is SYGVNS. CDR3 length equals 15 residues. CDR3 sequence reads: CASSEWDRGRTEAFF. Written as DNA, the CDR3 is TGTGCCAGCAGTGAATGGGACAGGGGGCGAACTGAAGCTTTCTTT.

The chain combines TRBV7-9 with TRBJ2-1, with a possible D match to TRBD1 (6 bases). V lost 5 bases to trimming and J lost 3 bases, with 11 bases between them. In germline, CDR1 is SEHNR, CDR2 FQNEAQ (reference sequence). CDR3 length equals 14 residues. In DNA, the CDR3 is TGTGCCAGCAGCCCCGGGACATTCTACAATGAGCAGTTCTTC. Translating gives CASSPGTFYNEQFF.